The rows below give T cell receptor beta chains drawn from one sample of a study of PD-L1 blockade in urothelial cancer. The method was immunoSEQ multiplex PCR; TCRdb's version includes in-frame clones alone and lacks a portion of them. Of around 130,000 clones listed, roughly 80% are singletons. The sequenced sample was PBMCs, obtained around atezolizumab (anti-PD-L1) treatment. The receptors stem from a man aged 50 to 59 with urothelial cancer. Both conserved end residues are part of each CDR3. The D gene is left open where the match is weak. Part of the rows lack a size; the others show once, few, many or a class for expanded clones.

>TRBV5-6|17|NA|NA|TRBJ1-3
CASSLSPSQRQDKAIYF
TGTGCCAGCAGCTTAAGCCCCAGTCAGCGCCAAGATAAGGCCATATATTTT
>TRBV6-5|15|TRBD2|NA|TRBJ2-7
CATPGLAGGPYEQYF
TGTGCCACTCCGGGACTAGCGGGAGGGCCTTACGAGCAGTACTTC
>TRBV2|14|NA|NA|TRBJ1-5
CASSAQTAYQPQHF
TGTGCCAGCAGTGCCCAGACAGCTTATCAGCCCCAGCATTTT
>TRBV2|14|NA|NA|TRBJ1-1
CASSDDMLNTEAFF
TGTGCCAGCAGTGATGACATGCTGAACACTGAAGCTTTCTTT
>TRBV11-3|13|NA|NA|TRBJ1-2
CASSYPGNYGYTF
TGTGCCAGCAGCTATCCAGGGAACTATGGCTACACCTTC
>TRBV5-1|16|TRBD2|NA|TRBJ2-3
CASRAGGIPSTDTQYF
TGCGCCAGCAGAGCGGGAGGGATCCCTAGCACAGATACGCAGTATTTT
>TRBV27|15|NA|NA|TRBJ1-2
CASSAYRALEQGYTF
TGTGCCAGCAGTGCGTACAGGGCTTTGGAACAGGGCTACACCTTC
>TRBV29-1|13|TRBD1|NA|TRBJ1-1
CSVGQGWDTEAFF
TGCAGCGTTGGACAGGGTTGGGACACTGAAGCTTTCTTT
>TRBV4-2|14|NA|NA|TRBJ2-7
CASSQAGNSYEQYF
TGTGCCAGCAGCCAAGCGGGGAACTCCTACGAGCAGTACTTC
>TRBV2|14|TRBD2|NA|TRBJ2-7
CATSPTSGRYEQYF
TGTGCCACAAGCCCGACTAGCGGGAGATACGAGCAGTACTTC
>TRBV7-9|14|TRBD2|NA|TRBJ2-5
CASSPLAAQETQYF
TGTGCCAGCAGCCCACTAGCGGCGCAAGAGACCCAGTACTTC
>TRBV19|14|NA|NA|TRBJ1-3
CASRSGSSGNTIYF
TGTGCCAGTAGATCCGGGTCCTCTGGAAACACCATATATTTT
>TRBV5-1|14|TRBD1|few|TRBJ1-5
CASSWDSLNQPQHF
TGCGCCAGCAGCTGGGACAGCCTCAATCAGCCCCAGCATTTT
>TRBV5-1|14|TRBD2|NA|TRBJ2-5
CASSSLATQETQYF
TGCGCCAGCAGCTCACTAGCGACCCAAGAGACCCAGTACTTC
>TRBV30|13|NA|NA|TRBJ1-1
CAWTKGGNTEAFF
TGTGCCTGGACCAAAGGGGGGAACACTGAAGCTTTCTTT
>TRBV6-6|12|TRBD1|NA|TRBJ1-1
CASSSTGLGAFF
TGTGCCAGCAGTTCGACAGGGCTCGGGGCTTTCTTT
>TRBV7-9|13|NA|NA|TRBJ1-5
CASSAGSLQPQHF
TGTGCCAGCAGCGCAGGGTCCCTTCAGCCCCAGCATTTT
>TRBV9|14|TRBD2|NA|TRBJ2-5
CASSLGLAEETQYF
TGTGCCAGCAGCCTGGGACTAGCGGAAGAGACCCAGTACTTC
>TRBV9|17|TRBD2|NA|TRBJ2-1
CASSVELQAGVRNEQFF
TGTGCCAGCAGCGTTGAGCTTCAGGCGGGAGTTAGGAATGAGCAGTTCTTC
>TRBV29-1|13|NA|once|TRBJ1-1
CSVLRGGHTEAFF
TGCAGCGTTCTCAGGGGCGGACACACTGAAGCTTTCTTT
>TRBV5-1|15|TRBD2|few|TRBJ2-2
CASTGLAGGTGELFF
TGCGCCAGCACAGGACTAGCGGGAGGGACCGGGGAGCTGTTTTTT
>TRBV6-1|16|NA|NA|TRBJ2-7
CASSDGGTALSYEQYF
TGTGCCAGCAGTGACGGCGGGACAGCTCTTTCCTACGAGCAGTACTTC
>TRBV19|13|TRBD2|NA|TRBJ2-1
CASSHGRVDEQFF
TGTGCCAGTTCTCACGGGAGGGTAGATGAGCAGTTCTTC
>TRBV6-1|16|NA|NA|TRBJ2-1
CASSATDRSSYNEQFF
TGTGCCAGCAGTGCAACTGACAGGAGCTCCTACAATGAGCAGTTCTTC
>TRBV28|13|NA|NA|TRBJ1-5
CASSFRESQPQHF
TGTGCCAGCAGTTTTCGGGAGAGTCAGCCCCAGCATTTT
>TRBV18|15|NA|NA|TRBJ2-2
CASSPPGVNTGELFF
TGTGCCAGCTCACCACCCGGAGTTAACACCGGGGAGCTGTTTTTT
>TRBV7-3|16|TRBD2|NA|TRBJ2-2
CASSRAGGQNTGELFF
TGTGCCAGCAGCAGAGCGGGAGGGCAGAACACCGGGGAGCTGTTTTTT
>TRBV5-4|14|TRBD1|NA|TRBJ2-1
CASSRDRPRPEQFF
TGTGCCAGCAGCCGGGACAGGCCTCGGCCTGAGCAGTTCTTC
>TRBV7-2|12|NA|NA|TRBJ2-3
CASTRQVDTQYF
TGTGCCAGCACCCGCCAGGTAGATACGCAGTATTTT
>TRBV21-1|14|NA|NA|TRBJ1-6
CASSKEEANSPLHF
TGTGCCAGCAGCAAAGAGGAAGCGAATTCACCCCTCCACTTT
>TRBV7-9|14|TRBD2|NA|TRBJ2-7
CASSSFSGNYEQYF
TGTGCCAGCAGCTCATTTAGCGGGAACTACGAGCAGTACTTC
>TRBV5-1|13|TRBD2|once|TRBJ2-7
CASSPSGSYEQYF
TGCGCCAGCAGCCCTAGCGGATCCTACGAGCAGTACTTC
>TRBV10-3|15|TRBD1|NA|TRBJ2-5
CAISAAGTGPETQYF
TGTGCCATCAGTGCAGCCGGGACAGGGCCAGAGACCCAGTACTTC
>TRBV30|16|NA|NA|TRBJ1-5
CAWSPFTGGSNQPQHF
TGTGCCTGGAGTCCCTTCACAGGCGGTAGCAATCAGCCCCAGCATTTT
>TRBV15|14|NA|NA|TRBJ1-1
CATRAEDYRPEAFF
TGTGCCACCAGAGCGGAAGATTACCGACCTGAAGCTTTCTTT
>TRBV28|14|TRBD2|NA|TRBJ2-7
CASRGTSGTYEQYF
TGTGCCAGCAGGGGGACTAGCGGGACCTACGAGCAGTACTTC
>TRBV15|15|NA|NA|TRBJ2-5
CATSSSGGRVGTQYF
TGTGCCACCAGCAGCTCGGGGGGCCGGGTCGGGACCCAGTACTTC
>TRBV7-3|15|NA|NA|TRBJ2-2
CASSPYTMNTGELFF
TGTGCCAGCAGCCCCTACACTATGAACACCGGGGAGCTGTTTTTT
>TRBV5-5|14|TRBD1|few|TRBJ2-7
CASSPGTGGFEQYF
TGTGCCAGCAGCCCCGGGACAGGGGGCTTCGAGCAGTACTTC
>TRBV18|12|TRBD1|NA|TRBJ2-7
CASSPGQGEQYF
TGTGCCAGCTCACCTGGACAGGGCGAGCAGTACTTC
>TRBV10-3|13|NA|NA|TRBJ1-5
CAISESSNQPQHF
TGTGCCATCAGTGAGTCGAGTAATCAGCCCCAGCATTTT
>TRBV5-4|16|TRBD2|NA|TRBJ2-1
CASSSAFGEGHGEQFF
TGTGCCAGCAGCTCGGCCTTTGGGGAGGGCCATGGTGAGCAGTTCTTC
>TRBV5-1|15|NA|NA|TRBJ1-6
CASSLEGHNNSPLHF
TGCGCCAGCAGCTTGGAAGGACACAATAATTCACCCCTCCACTTT
>TRBV5-1|15|NA|NA|TRBJ2-3
CASSVSRTGTDTQYF
TGCGCCAGCAGCGTGAGCCGTACAGGGACAGATACGCAGTATTTT
>TRBV11-2|12|NA|NA|TRBJ2-3
CASLGRSDTQYF
TGTGCCAGCCTGGGGAGGTCAGATACGCAGTATTTT